Each of the 13 T cell receptor beta chains below was sequenced from the same sample in a study of PD-1 blockade in classical Hodgkin lymphoma. Using immunoSEQ multiplex PCR, the repertoire was profiled, and TCRdb retains in-frame clones only, with some absent. This sample has some 100,000 clones; roughly 92% occur once, and the top ten carry roughly 3%. There was relapse after autologous stem cell transplantation in every patient, and there was variation in brentuximab vedotin exposure. The sequencing here drew on peripheral blood mononuclear cells (PBMCs), taken at baseline. Receptors were obtained from a human donor with classical Hodgkin lymphoma.

A few counts support this clone. This CDR3 is CASRETGWGNQPQHF. CDR3 bases: TGTGCCAGCAGGGAGACAGGGTGGGGCAATCAGCCCCAGCATTTT. The genes are TRBV28 and TRBJ1-5; 7 bases line up with TRBD1. With 6 bases clipped from V and 2 bases from J, the junction kept 7 bases outside the gene matches. Germline CDR1 is MDHEN and CDR2 is SYDVKM. The CDR3 extends over 15 amino acids.

The chain carries TRBV19 and TRBJ1-1; D call uncertain. Trimming stripped 2 bases from V and 1 base from J, with 5 bases between. This CDR3 has 13 residues. Germline loops: CDR1 LNHDA, CDR2 SQIVND (reference sequence). This chain's CDR3 is CASSISGNTEAFF. CDR3 coding DNA: TGTGCCAGTAGTATATCGGGGAACACTGAAGCTTTCTTT. The whole variable domain, filled in from reference TRBV19 and TRBJ1-1, reads DGGITQSPKYLFRKEGQNVTLSCEQNLNHDAMYWYRQDPGQGLRLIYYSQIVNDFQKGDIAEGYSVSREKKESFPLTVTSAQKNPTAFYLCASSISGNTEAFFGQGTRLTVV.

This rearrangement joins TRBV14 to TRBJ2-3; D is unclear. This CDR3 region has 15 residues. The V end was cut by 1 base, the J end by 6 bases, with 14 bases between. Germline V gene data show CDR1 as SGHDN and CDR2 as FVKESK. The CDR3 nucleotides are TGTGCCAGCAGCCAAGCGTCTCGAGTAAGTGATACGCAGTATTTT. This sequence encodes CASSQASRVSDTQYF. The whole variable domain, remainder taken from reference TRBV14 and TRBJ2-3, is EAGVTQFPSHSVIEKGQTVTLRCDPISGHDNLYWYRRVMGKEIKFLLHFVKESKQDESGMPNNRFLAERTGGTYSTLKVQPAELEDSGVYFCASSQASRVSDTQYFGPGTRLTVL.

The V gene is TRBV15, the J gene TRBJ2-7, with a tentative D call TRBD1 (5 bases). The CDR3 sequence is 13 residues long. Trimming removed 1 base from V and 2 bases from J, with 6 bases in between. Germline V gives CDR1 LNHNV, CDR2 YYDKDF (reference sequence). The CDR3 loop reads CATSRGGPYEQYF. In DNA form, the CDR3 reads TGTGCCACCAGCAGAGGGGGCCCCTACGAGCAGTACTTC.

The rearrangement links TRBV19 to TRBJ1-4, with TRBD1 matching over 8 bases. The V and J ends lost 4 bases and 4 bases, in that order; junction bases with no gene match: 17. This CDR3 has 19 amino acids. Germline-derived CDR1 and CDR2 are LNHDA and SQIVND (reference sequence). This CDR3 is CASSTVTQGAVGFNEKLFF. The DNA for the CDR3 is TGTGCCAGTAGTACCGTCACGCAGGGGGCAGTCGGATTTAATGAAAAACTGTTTTTT.

This chain connects TRBV30 to TRBJ2-3, with TRBD1 identical over 10 bases. From germline, CDR1 is GTSNPN and CDR2 SVGIG (reference sequence). The CDR3 length is 16 residues. The J segment lost 2 bases and the V segment lost 0 bases, leaving 5 bases of the junction unmatched. The CDR3 DNA reads TGTGCCTGGAGTGTTTGGGACAGGGGTTACACAGATACGCAGTATTTT. Protein product: CAWSVWDRGYTDTQYF.

The rearrangement joins TRBV27 to TRBJ2-6, with 7 nucleotides matching TRBD1. The CDR3 has 20 amino acids. V gave up 6 bases and J gave up 0 bases; unmatched junction bases: 17. The germline V gene has CDR1 MNHEY and CDR2 SMNVEV (reference sequence). CDR3 DNA: TGTGCCAGCAGCTCCTTTAGAGGGGGCAGTATCCTCTCTGGGGCCAACGTCCTGACTTTC. Its translation: CASSSFRGGSILSGANVLTF.

The chain has TRBV11-2 and TRBJ2-7, with 10 bases aligning to TRBD2. Germline V gene sequence: CDR1 SGHAT, CDR2 FQNNGV. The junction had 7 bases not matched to a gene; V was cut back by 5 bases and J by 6 bases. There are 14 residues in the CDR3. CDR3 DNA: TGTGCCAGCAGCCAACTAGCGGGACGGCGCGAGCAGTACTTC. Translating gives CASSQLAGRREQYF. Together with reference TRBV11-2 and TRBJ2-7, the CDR3 gives the full variable domain: EAGVAQSPRYKIIEKRQSVAFWCNPISGHATLYWYQQILGQGPKLLIQFQNNGVVDDSQLPKDRFSAERLKGVDSTLKIQPAKLEDSAVYLCASSQLAGRREQYFGPGTRLTVT.

The chain is built from TRBV4-1 and TRBJ2-1; TRBD2 is a possible D gene (5 bases). V lost 3 bases and J lost 2, with 14 bases in between. Germline-derived CDR1 and CDR2 are MGHRA and YSYEKL. CDR3 length: 16 amino acids. The chain's CDR3 is CASSHGAGRPYNEQFF. CDR3 DNA: TGCGCCAGCAGCCACGGCGCGGGTCGTCCCTACAATGAGCAGTTCTTC.

The V gene is TRBV6-1, the J gene TRBJ2-7; 8 bases line up with TRBD1. J lost 4 bases, V lost 7 bases, and 6 bases had no gene match. The CDR3 has 13 amino acids. Germline CDR1 MNHNS, CDR2 SASEGT. The CDR3 loop is CASTTGGEYEQYF. CDR3 coding DNA: TGTGCCAGCACCACAGGGGGAGAGTACGAGCAGTACTTC.

The chain couples TRBV27 to TRBJ2-5; no clear D. The V and J ends lost 7 bases and 4 bases respectively, with 10 bases between them. This CDR3 comprises 12 residues. Germline values: CDR1 MNHEY, CDR2 SMNVEV (reference sequence). The CDR3 loop reads CASILVGETQYF. CDR3 DNA: TGTGCCAGCATCTTGGTGGGAGAGACCCAGTACTTC.

This clone was seen just once. The chain links TRBV12-5 to TRBJ2-2; the match to TRBD2 covers 7 bases. V gave up 4 bases and J gave up 2 bases; unmatched junction bases: 4. The length of the CDR3 is 15 residues. Germline V gene lookup returns CDR1 LGHNT and CDR2 FRNRAP. The CDR3 coding sequence is TGTGCTAGTGGTTCTGAGCGGGAAAACACCGGGGAGCTGTTTTTT. It is translated as CASGSERENTGELFF.

J is TRBJ1-1 and V is TRBV7-2; perhaps TRBD1 as D (6 bases). Germline V CDR1 and CDR2: SGHTA, FQGNSA. The CDR3 covers 16 residues. Trimming removed 5 bases from V and 1 base from J, with 17 bases in between. CDR3 coding DNA: TGTGCCAGCAGCCAACGGCCAGAGACAGGGAACACTGAAGCTTTCTTT. Translation: CASSQRPETGNTEAFF. Using reference TRBV7-2 and TRBJ1-1 for the parts outside the CDR3, the full variable domain is GAGVSQSPSNKVTEKGKDVELRCDPISGHTALYWYRQSLGQGLEFLIYFQGNSAPDKSGLPSDRFSAERTGGSVSTLTIQRTQQEDSAVYLCASSQRPETGNTEAFFGQGTRLTVV.